This passage covers 22 T cell receptor beta chains from one sample sequenced in a study of cytomegalovirus exposure and HLA in healthy donors. Only in-frame clones appear in the TCRdb table, and some are missing; sequencing was by immunoSEQ multiplex PCR. The sample contains more than 250,000 clones, 87% of which appear only once. The specimen sequenced was PBMCs. The receptors were sampled from a woman aged 30 to 39 in good health and CMV-seropositive.

The CDR3 is CASSRSWDLDGYTF. In DNA form, the CDR3 reads TGTGCCAGCAGTCGATCGTGGGACCTTGATGGCTACACCTTC. The chain joins TRBV6-5 to TRBJ1-2; weak D call: TRBD1 (5 bases). The germline V gene has CDR1 MNHEY and CDR2 SVGAGI. The length of the CDR3 is 14 residues. Trimming removed 5 bases from V and 6 bases from J, with 16 bases in between.

The J gene is TRBJ1-1, the V gene TRBV28; D is uncertain. CDR3 length: 20 amino acids. V lost 6 bases to trimming and J lost 0 bases, with 29 bases between them. Germline assignment: CDR1 MDHEN and CDR2 SYDVKM. DNA of the CDR3: TGTGCCAGCAGGTCCGTCCACCCGCTTGTAGGCGGAGACATGAACACTGAAGCTTTCTTT. This sequence encodes CASRSVHPLVGGDMNTEAFF. The variable domain in full, with the rest retrieved from reference TRBV28 and TRBJ1-1, is DVKVTQSSRYLVKRTGEKVFLECVQDMDHENMFWYRQDPGLGLRLIYFSYDVKMKEKGDIPEGYSVSREKKERFSLILESASTNQTSMYLCASRSVHPLVGGDMNTEAFFGQGTRLTVV.

The chain joins TRBV19 to TRBJ1-4; a weak D match, TRBD1 (5 bases). The length of the CDR3 is 12 residues. The V and J ends lost 7 bases and 12 bases respectively, with 15 bases between them. Germline V gene data show CDR1 as LNHDA and CDR2 as SQIVND (reference sequence). The chain's CDR3 is CASTGGGAELFF. The CDR3 DNA sequence: TGTGCCAGTACGGGCGGGGGAGCAGAACTGTTTTTT. Supplemented by reference TRBV19 and TRBJ1-4, the full variable domain reads DGGITQSPKYLFRKEGQNVTLSCEQNLNHDAMYWYRQDPGQGLRLIYYSQIVNDFQKGDIAEGYSVSREKKESFPLTVTSAQKNPTAFYLCASTGGGAELFFGSGTQLSVL.

The rearrangement links TRBV7-6 to TRBJ1-2, with 7 bases that match TRBD1. CDR3 length: 16 amino acids. V lost 1 base, J lost 4 bases, and 9 bases stayed unmatched. Germline lookup yields CDR1 SGHVS and CDR2 FNYEAQ. The CDR3 region is CASSLGSSGQAYGYTF. The CDR3 DNA reads TGTGCCAGCAGCTTAGGTAGTAGTGGACAGGCCTATGGCTACACCTTC.

The chain employs TRBV29-1 and TRBJ2-7, with a tentative D call TRBD2 (5 bases). V lost 3 bases and J 5 bases, leaving 11 bases between the germline ends. Looked up from germline, CDR1 is SQVTM and CDR2 is ANQGSEA. The CDR3 contains 12 residues. The CDR3 DNA reads TGCAGCGTTGACCAAGGGAGTAACGAGCAGTACTTC. Protein product: CSVDQGSNEQYF.

Only one count was recorded for this clone. The chain has TRBV21-1 and TRBJ1-6; TRBD1, the table's D call, lacks a check against the DNA. TRBV21-1 is a pseudogene locus. The CDR3 covers 16 residues. Here the CDR3 DNA reads TGTGCCAGCAGCAAATCCCGACAGGGGTATAATTCACCCCTCCACTTT. This sequence encodes CASSKSRQGYNSPLHF.

V and J are TRBV15 and TRBJ2-1, with 9 nucleotides matching TRBD2. V lost 1 base to trimming and J lost 8 bases; unmatched junction nucleotides: 6. The CDR3 sequence is 15 residues long. The germline V gene has CDR1 LNHNV and CDR2 YYDKDF (reference sequence). The CDR3 sequence: CATSRVASGTHEQFF. The CDR3 nucleotides are TGTGCCACCAGCAGAGTGGCTAGCGGGACGCATGAGCAGTTCTTC.

The chain has TRBV7-6 and TRBJ1-2; the D gene is possibly TRBD1 (6 bases). The CDR3 is 15 residues long. Germline CDR1 SGHVS, CDR2 FNYEAQ. V lost 1 base and J lost 1, with 10 bases in between. This chain's CDR3 is CASSLGGAGNYGYTF. The CDR3 nucleotides are TGTGCCAGCAGCTTAGGGGGGGCCGGTAACTATGGCTACACCTTC.

The chain couples TRBV6-1 to TRBJ2-7; TRBD1 is a possible D gene (5 bases). CDR1 and CDR2 (germline): MNHNS, SASEGT. Trimming took off 3 bases at V and 6 bases at J, with 15 bases between the two ends. This CDR3 comprises 14 residues. CDR3 coding DNA: TGTGCCAGCAGTGATAGCAGGGCCTATACCGAGCAGTACTTC. Encoded protein: CASSDSRAYTEQYF.

The chain has TRBV9 and TRBJ1-2; D may be TRBD1 (6 bases). CDR1 SGDLS and CDR2 YYNGEE come from the germline V gene. Trimming took 0 bases from V and 7 from J, leaving 10 bases between them. This CDR3 has 13 amino acids. CDR3 amino acids: CASSVGGASGYTF. In nucleotides, the CDR3 is TGTGCCAGCAGCGTAGGGGGGGCGTCTGGCTACACCTTC.

The CDR3 region has the DNA TGTGCCAGCAGTTTCCCCTCGGACAGGGGGAGCAATCAGCCCCAGCATTTT. Translating gives CASSFPSDRGSNQPQHF. The V and J genes are TRBV28 and TRBJ1-5; 10 bases are shared with TRBD1. This CDR3 region has 17 residues. The germline V gene has CDR1 MDHEN and CDR2 SYDVKM. V dropped 3 bases and J dropped 1; count of bases not matched to a gene: 6.

This sequence joins TRBV11-2 and TRBJ2-1, with D possibly TRBD1 on 6 matching bases. The CDR3 has 15 residues. From germline, CDR1 is SGHAT and CDR2 FQNNGV. Deletions cut 4 bases from V and 4 bases from J, with 14 bases between. CDR3 coding DNA: TGTGCCAGCAGCTCCTTAGGGGGTTGGTACAATGAGCAGTTCTTC. As protein: CASSSLGGWYNEQFF.

This clone was seen a single time. This rearrangement joins TRBV7-9 to TRBJ1-6; D is perhaps TRBD1 (5 bases). Germline-derived CDR1 and CDR2 are SEHNR and FQNEAQ (reference sequence). With 4 bases removed from V and 12 bases from J, the gap between germline ends came to 19 bases. CDR3 length equals 15 residues. The CDR3 DNA follows: TGTGCCAGCAGCTCACCGACAGCGACTATTGGACCCCTCCACTTT. Amino acids: CASSSPTATIGPLHF.

With respect to this clone: Germline is not matched at one junction end, which may reflect a read error. V is TRBV25-1 and J is TRBJ1-1, with D unresolved. The CDR3 is 13 residues long. In germline, CDR1 is MGHDK, CDR2 SYGVNS. CDR3 protein: CASTEYRNTEAFF. The DNA for the CDR3 is TGTGCCAGCACTGAATACAGGAACACTGAAGCTTTCTTT. Complete variable domain (other parts from reference TRBV25-1 and TRBJ1-1): EADIYQTPRYLVIGTGKKITLECSQTMGHDKMYWYQQDPGMELHLIHYSYGVNSTEKGDLSSESTVSRIRTEHFPLTLESARPSHTSQYLCASTEYRNTEAFFGQGTRLTVV.

V is TRBV30 and J is TRBJ1-1; a weak D match, TRBD1 (6 bases). Trimming pared 5 bases from V and 4 bases from J, leaving 23 bases between. The CDR3 totals 16 residues. Germline CDR1 reads GTSNPN; CDR2 reads SVGIG (reference sequence). The CDR3 coding sequence is TGTGCCTGGGGTCGCGAGGCCAGGGGACTTTTCACTGAAGCTTTCTTT. Translation: CAWGREARGLFTEAFF.

This rearrangement joins TRBV11-2 to TRBJ2-7, with D perhaps matching TRBD2 (5 bases). Germline V gene lookup returns CDR1 SGHAT and CDR2 FQNNGV. V dropped 2 bases and J dropped 5 bases, with 16 bases sitting between them. This CDR3 region has 15 residues. CDR3 bases: TGTGCCAGCAGCTTACGGACTGTCGATCTCAACGAGCAGTACTTC. The encoded protein is CASSLRTVDLNEQYF.

The V and J genes are TRBV2 and TRBJ2-2; a possible D gene is TRBD1 (5 bases). Trimming pared 3 bases from V and 1 base from J, leaving 9 bases between. CDR3 size: 15 residues. Germline loops: CDR1 SNHLY, CDR2 FYNNEI. This CDR3 reads CASSEARVNTGELFF. In DNA, the CDR3 is TGTGCCAGCAGTGAGGCCAGGGTGAACACCGGGGAGCTGTTTTTT.

This CDR3 reads CASSQGGSQTYEQYF. The DNA of the CDR3 is TGCGCCAGCAGCCAAGGCGGGAGCCAAACCTACGAGCAGTACTTC. This sequence joins TRBV4-1 and TRBJ2-7; TRBD2 matches at 7 bases. J was trimmed by 2 bases and V by 1 base; bases with no gene match: 5. Per the germline V gene, CDR1 is MGHRA and CDR2 is YSYEKL. CDR3 length equals 15 residues.

The chain joins TRBV9 to TRBJ2-2; D remains unclear. Germline V CDR1 and CDR2: SGDLS, YYNGEE. This CDR3 region has 13 residues. Trimming took 2 bases from V and 1 from J, leaving 3 bases between them. The CDR3 protein is CASSVENTGELFF. CDR3 nucleotides: TGTGCCAGCAGCGTGGAGAACACCGGGGAGCTGTTTTTT.

The chain has TRBV7-6 and TRBJ1-1; tentatively, D is TRBD1 (5 bases). Germline V lookup: CDR1 SGHVS, CDR2 FNYEAQ. This CDR3 contains 14 residues. Trimming left V 5 bases short and J 4 bases short, with 14 bases between. The CDR3 reads CASSPTGRGTEAFF. In DNA form, the CDR3 reads TGTGCCAGCAGCCCCACGGGGCGGGGCACTGAAGCTTTCTTT.

The rearrangement links TRBV5-3 to TRBJ2-7; possibly TRBD1 or TRBD2 for D (6 bases each). TRBV5-3 has ORF status, its function being uncertain. Trimming left V 10 bases short and J 3 bases short, with 17 bases between. This CDR3 has 13 amino acids. Here the CDR3 DNA reads TGTGCCCTTCCCCGGGGGCCCTACTACGAGCAGTACTTC. Translating gives CALPRGPYYEQYF.

J is TRBJ2-5 and V is TRBV29-1; 7 positions agree with TRBD1. Unmatched junction bases numbered 8, after V lost 8 bases and J lost 5 bases. This CDR3 region has 12 residues. Germline V gene data show CDR1 as SQVTM and CDR2 as ANQGSEA. DNA for the CDR3: TGCAGCCTGCGAAGACAGGGTGAGACCCAGTACTTC. Amino acids: CSLRRQGETQYF.